The clone carrying this T cell receptor beta chain was observed at least ten times. Its antigen is as yet unknown. The sample comes from a study of identical twins. Looked up from germline, CDR1 is LGHNA and CDR2 is YNFKEQ. Unmatched junction bases numbered 12, after V lost 0 bases and J lost 9 bases. The CDR3 contains 17 residues. TCRdb recomputed calls from the 5' RACE reads with MiXCR, one row per CDR3 protein. The sample carries hundreds of thousands of distinct CDR3 sequences, 8.6% recorded once. Study-wide results and limits: Twin sharing of out-of-frame TCR alpha was underestimated by models in monozygotic pairs.

This sample also appeared in a second study, on yellow fever vaccine responses in identical twins.

Sequenced: PBMCs. The receptor's source is a woman aged 18 to 35 in good health. The gene calls are TRBV4-2 and TRBJ2-1; 9 bases fit TRBD2. The CDR3 DNA sequence: TGTGCCAGCAGCCAAGATCGGGGTAGCGGGAGAGAGGGTGAGCAGTTCTTC. Translation gives CASSQDRGSGREGEQFF.